This T cell receptor (beta chain) was sequenced for a study of response to subunit inactivated influenza vaccine. Study findings and constraints: Authors suggested seasonal influenza vaccinations each recruit few new T cells.

This CDR3 has 18 amino acids. Germline CDR1 LNHNV, CDR2 YYDKDF (reference sequence). The V gene lost 0 bases and the J gene lost 2 bases, with 18 bases spanning the gap. A single record per CDR3 protein comes from TCRdb applying MiXCR to the RT-PCR reads. Found here are around 480,000 distinct CDR3 sequences, about 17% of them singletons; the top ten hold around 3%. This clonotype appeared a few times. Its antigen is unknown. Sequenced material: CD4+ T cells sorted from PBMCs, taken about 24 months after vaccination. V and J are TRBV15 and TRBJ2-3, with D maybe TRBD1 (6 bases). This receptor was identified in a man in his fifties or sixties who received an inactivated influenza vaccine. In nucleotides, the CDR3 is TGTGCCACCAGCAGAGATCTTATCAGCAGGGGAAACACAGATACGCAGTATTTT. Translating it yields CATSRDLISRGNTDTQYF.